One and the same sample provided the 10 T cell receptor beta chains below, sequenced in a study of OX40 agonist ivuxolimab in advanced cancers. TCRdb's copy holds only in-frame clones and misses some; the assay was immunoSEQ multiplex PCR. The sample lists around 61,000 clones; 80% to 85% were seen once. The source material was CD4+ or CD8+ T cells sorted from blood, sampled in a trial of the OX40 agonist ivuxolimab. These receptors were obtained from an adult with an advanced solid tumor such as melanoma, head and neck, liver or kidney cancer.

This chain joins TRBV15 and TRBJ1-5; 9 positions agree with TRBD1. CDR1 and CDR2 (germline): LNHNV, YYDKDF (reference sequence). The CDR3 has 17 residues. V dropped 0 bases and J dropped 9; count of bases not matched to a gene: 12. The CDR3 spells CATSRDYAGTGSRPQHF. The CDR3, as DNA: TGTGCCACCAGCAGAGATTATGCCGGGACAGGGAGCCGGCCCCAGCATTTT.

The rearrangement joins TRBV7-9 to TRBJ1-2; D call uncertain. This CDR3 contains 14 residues. V lost 1 base and J 4 bases, leaving 10 bases between the germline ends. Germline V CDR1 and CDR2: SEHNR, FQNEAQ (reference sequence). The CDR3 loop is CASSLGSEFYGYTF. CDR3 DNA: TGTGCCAGCAGCTTAGGGTCGGAATTCTATGGCTACACCTTC.

V and J are TRBV2 and TRBJ2-5; possibly TRBD1 for D (5 bases). This CDR3 contains 13 residues. Germline loops: CDR1 SNHLY, CDR2 FYNNEI. Trimming pared 3 bases from V and 9 bases from J, leaving 14 bases between. Written as DNA, the CDR3 is TGTGCCAGCAGTGAGACTGAGTTAGGGGCCCAGTACTTC. Amino acids: CASSETELGAQYF.

The V call is TRBV4-3, the J call TRBJ2-5; possible D gene TRBD2, 5 bases. The DNA end lines up better with TRBJ2-7; the J call may be wrong. Germline lookup yields CDR1 LGHNA and CDR2 YSLEER. CDR3 length equals 16 residues. Here the CDR3 reads CASSQVVGVISLEQYF. CDR3 sequence (DNA): TGCGCCAGCAGCCAAGTTGTGGGAGTCATTTCTCTCGAGCAGTACTTC.

The rearrangement joins TRBV7-6 to TRBJ2-7, with D perhaps matching TRBD2 (6 bases). The CDR3 loop spans 13 amino acids. V was clipped by 0 bases and J by 6 bases, with 9 bases between them. Per the germline V gene, CDR1 is SGHVS and CDR2 is FNYEAQ. The CDR3 region is CASSLAEGSEQYF. DNA of the CDR3: TGTGCCAGCAGCTTAGCGGAGGGAAGCGAGCAGTACTTC. Based on the CDR3 plus reference TRBV7-6 and TRBJ2-7, the full variable domain is GAGVSQSPRYKVTKRGQDVALRCDPISGHVSLYWYRQALGQGPEFLTYFNYEAQQDKSGLPNDRFSAERPEGSISTLTIQRTEQRDSAMYRCASSLAEGSEQYFGPGTRLTVT.

V is TRBV19 and J is TRBJ2-5; 7 bases fit TRBD1. Per the germline V gene, CDR1 is LNHDA and CDR2 is SQIVND (reference sequence). Unmatched junction bases numbered 9, after V lost 4 bases and J lost 4 bases. This CDR3 is 15 amino acids long. The CDR3 nucleotides are TGTGCCAGTAGTAGGTATAAGGGGGCGGGAGAGACCCAGTACTTC. Translating gives CASSRYKGAGETQYF.

This chain connects TRBV2 to TRBJ1-1; no reliable D call. The germline V and J ends were trimmed by 10 bases and 0 bases, with 12 bases remaining between them. The CDR3 has 13 amino acids. Germline lookup yields CDR1 SNHLY and CDR2 FYNNEI. As DNA, the CDR3 is TGTGCCACCTTGGGGAGATTGAACACTGAAGCTTTCTTT. This gives the protein CATLGRLNTEAFF.

The V and J genes are TRBV19 and TRBJ1-3, with D hard to call. The length of the CDR3 is 16 residues. V gave up 1 base and J gave up 0 bases, with 10 bases separating them. Germline assignment: CDR1 LNHDA and CDR2 SQIVND (reference sequence). The CDR3 nucleotides are TGTGCCAGTAGTATAGGAGGGTTCCTCTCTGGAAACACCATATATTTT. Amino acids: CASSIGGFLSGNTIYF.

This clone is large in the sample. Other DNA sequences within the sample encode an identical CDR3. For the CDR3, the DNA is TGTGCCAGCAGTGAAGAAGCGGGAGGGCCAGATACGCAGTATTTT. The encoded protein is CASSEEAGGPDTQYF. The chain is built from TRBV6-1 and TRBJ2-3; the match to TRBD2 covers 10 bases. Germline V gene sequence: CDR1 MNHNS, CDR2 SASEGT. Germline trimming cut 1 base from V and 4 bases from J; bases unmatched to any gene: 2. The CDR3 has 15 residues.

By sample fraction, this clone is medium-sized. The chain recombines TRBV30 with TRBJ2-5, with TRBD2 identical over 9 bases. The V gene's germline CDR1 is GTSNPN and CDR2 SVGIG (reference sequence). Trimming took 2 bases from V and 1 from J; bases not matched to a gene: 11. The CDR3 is 17 residues long. The CDR3 nucleotides are TGTGCCTGGAGTCGGATAGCGGGAGTTTTAAGCCAAGAGACCCAGTACTTC. Translation: CAWSRIAGVLSQETQYF.